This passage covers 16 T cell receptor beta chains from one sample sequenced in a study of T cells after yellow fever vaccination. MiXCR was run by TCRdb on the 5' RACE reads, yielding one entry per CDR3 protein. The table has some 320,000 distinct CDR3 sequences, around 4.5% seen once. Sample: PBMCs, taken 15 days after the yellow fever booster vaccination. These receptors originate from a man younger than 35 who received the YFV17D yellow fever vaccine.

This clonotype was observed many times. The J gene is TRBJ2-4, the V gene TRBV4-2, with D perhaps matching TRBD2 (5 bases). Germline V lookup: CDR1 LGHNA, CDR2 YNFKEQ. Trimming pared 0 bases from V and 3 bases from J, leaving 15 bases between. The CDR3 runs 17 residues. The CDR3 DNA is TGTGCCAGCAGCCAAGATGTGGCGGGCCGTGGCAAAAACATTCAGTACTTC. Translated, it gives CASSQDVAGRGKNIQYF.

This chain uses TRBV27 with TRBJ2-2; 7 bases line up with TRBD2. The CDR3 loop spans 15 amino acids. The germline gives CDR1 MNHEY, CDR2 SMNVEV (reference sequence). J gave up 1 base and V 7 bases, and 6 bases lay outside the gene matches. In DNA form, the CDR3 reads TGTGCCAGCACCTCACGCGGGGGGAACACCGGGGAGCTGTTTTTT. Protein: CASTSRGGNTGELFF.

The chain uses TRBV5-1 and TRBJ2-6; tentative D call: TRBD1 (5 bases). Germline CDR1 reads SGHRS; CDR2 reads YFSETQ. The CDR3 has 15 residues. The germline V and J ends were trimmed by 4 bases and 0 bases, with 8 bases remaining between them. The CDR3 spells CASSKQVSGANVLTF. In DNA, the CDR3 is TGCGCCAGCAGCAAACAGGTCTCTGGGGCCAACGTCCTGACTTTC.

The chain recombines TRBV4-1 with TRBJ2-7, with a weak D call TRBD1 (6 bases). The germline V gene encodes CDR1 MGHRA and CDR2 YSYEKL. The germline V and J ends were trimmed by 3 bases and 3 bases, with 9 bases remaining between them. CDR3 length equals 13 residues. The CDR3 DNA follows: TGCGCCAGCAGCCATGCACAGGGCTACGAGCAGTACGTC. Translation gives CASSHAQGYEQYV.

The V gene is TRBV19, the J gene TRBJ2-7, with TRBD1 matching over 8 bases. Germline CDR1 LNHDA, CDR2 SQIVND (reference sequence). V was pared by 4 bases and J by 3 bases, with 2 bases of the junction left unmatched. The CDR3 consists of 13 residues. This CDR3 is CASSTGTGYEQYV. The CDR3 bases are TGTGCCAGTAGTACGGGGACAGGCTACGAGCAGTACGTC.

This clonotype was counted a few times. The CDR3 bases are TGCAGTGCTAACTCCGTCGAAGGCGGCAATCAGCCCCAGCATTTT. It is translated as CSANSVEGGNQPQHF. The chain combines TRBV20-1 with TRBJ1-5; D is ambiguous. This CDR3 comprises 15 residues. Trimming left V 4 bases short and J 2 bases short, with 15 bases between. Per the germline V gene, CDR1 is DFQATT and CDR2 is SNEGSKA (reference sequence).

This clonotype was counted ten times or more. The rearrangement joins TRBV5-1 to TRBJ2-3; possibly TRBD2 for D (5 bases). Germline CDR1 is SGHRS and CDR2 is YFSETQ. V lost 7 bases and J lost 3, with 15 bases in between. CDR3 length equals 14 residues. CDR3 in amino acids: CASELGLDTDTQYF. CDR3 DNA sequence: TGCGCCAGCGAACTAGGGTTGGATACAGATACGCAGTATTTT.

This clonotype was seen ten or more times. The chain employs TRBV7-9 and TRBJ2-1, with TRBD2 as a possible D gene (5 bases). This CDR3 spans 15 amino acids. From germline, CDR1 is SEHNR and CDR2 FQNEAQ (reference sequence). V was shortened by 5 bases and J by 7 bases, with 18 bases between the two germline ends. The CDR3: CASSLGIGLGNEQFF. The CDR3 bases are TGTGCCAGCAGCCTCGGGATCGGTTTGGGGAATGAGCAGTTCTTC.

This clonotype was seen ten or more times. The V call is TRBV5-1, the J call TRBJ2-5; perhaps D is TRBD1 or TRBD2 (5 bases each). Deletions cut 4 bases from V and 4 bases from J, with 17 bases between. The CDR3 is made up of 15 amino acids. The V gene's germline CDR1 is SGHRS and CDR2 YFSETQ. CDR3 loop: CASSATSPGPETQYF. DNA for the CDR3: TGCGCCAGCAGCGCCACCTCCCCGGGACCAGAGACCCAGTACTTC.

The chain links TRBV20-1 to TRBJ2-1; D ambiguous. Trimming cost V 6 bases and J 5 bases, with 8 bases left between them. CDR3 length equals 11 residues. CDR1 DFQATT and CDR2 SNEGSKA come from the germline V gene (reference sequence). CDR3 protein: CSAQKHNEQFF. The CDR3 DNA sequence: TGCAGTGCCCAGAAGCACAATGAGCAGTTCTTC.

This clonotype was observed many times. The CDR3 sequence: CSARFLGRMEYV. The CDR3 bases are TGCAGTGCTAGGTTTTTGGGGCGGATGGAGTACGTC. The J gene is TRBJ2-7, the V gene TRBV20-1; D perhaps matches TRBD1 (5 bases). V lost 3 bases, J lost 11 bases, and 17 bases lay in between. The germline CDR1 and CDR2 sequences are DFQATT and SNEGSKA (reference sequence). The CDR3 contains 12 residues.

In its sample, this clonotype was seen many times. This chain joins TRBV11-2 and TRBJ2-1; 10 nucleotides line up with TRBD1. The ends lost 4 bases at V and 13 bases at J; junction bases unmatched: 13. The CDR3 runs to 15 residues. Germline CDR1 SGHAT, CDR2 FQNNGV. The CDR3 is CASSSTGGEHRIQFF. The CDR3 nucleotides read TGTGCCAGCAGCTCGACAGGGGGCGAGCACCGAATTCAGTTCTTC.

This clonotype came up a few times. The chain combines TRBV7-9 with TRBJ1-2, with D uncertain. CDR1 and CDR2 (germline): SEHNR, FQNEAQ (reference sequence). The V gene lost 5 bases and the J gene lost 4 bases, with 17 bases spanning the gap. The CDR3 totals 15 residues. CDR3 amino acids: CASSHQADGLYGYTF. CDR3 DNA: TGTGCCAGCAGCCACCAGGCGGACGGCCTCTATGGCTACACCTTC.

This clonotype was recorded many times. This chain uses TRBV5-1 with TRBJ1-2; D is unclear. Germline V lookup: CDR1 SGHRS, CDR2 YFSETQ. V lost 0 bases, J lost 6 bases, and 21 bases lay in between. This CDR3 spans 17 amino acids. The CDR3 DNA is TGCGCCAGCAGCTTGGATGTAGGAGGTACGGATTGGAATGGCTACACCTTC. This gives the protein CASSLDVGGTDWNGYTF.

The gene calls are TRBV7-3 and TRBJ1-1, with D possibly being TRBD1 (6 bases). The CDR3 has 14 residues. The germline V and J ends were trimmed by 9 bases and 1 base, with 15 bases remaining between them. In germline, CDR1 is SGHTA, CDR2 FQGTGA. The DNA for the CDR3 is TGTGCCAGTGCCCCGGGGGCCGGGAACACTGAAGCTTTCTTT. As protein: CASAPGAGNTEAFF.

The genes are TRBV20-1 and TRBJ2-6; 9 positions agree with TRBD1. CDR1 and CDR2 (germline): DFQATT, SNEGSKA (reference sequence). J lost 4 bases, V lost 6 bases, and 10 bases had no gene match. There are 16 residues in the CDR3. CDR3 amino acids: CSALGQGSSGANVLTF. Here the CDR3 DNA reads TGCAGTGCCCTCGGACAGGGGAGCTCAGGGGCCAACGTCCTGACTTTC.